The clone carrying this T cell receptor (beta chain) was recorded at least ten times. The junction shows a germline mismatch at one end, possibly a read error. The data were obtained in a study of read filtering for tumor transcriptome and immune sequencing. For the study at large: R-ISS stage counts were 8 for I, roughly 16 for II, 6 or 7 for III. IR-seq gave about 3.5 to 10.27 million TCR reads per sample; RNA-seq gave about 75 to 1,400.

The library was built from 400 ng RNA with molecular barcoded adaptors for alpha/delta and beta/gamma chains. TCRdb called the reads again in MiXCR, with one record for every CDR3 protein. Found here are under 50,000 distinct CDR3 sequences, approximately 13% of them singletons; the top ten hold 25% to 30%. Germline V gene lookup returns CDR1 ENHRY and CDR2 SYGVKD. This CDR3 is built from 13 residues. The sequence was obtained from a donor aged 40 or over with multiple myeloma. Material for sequencing was a population of CD138-negative cells sorted from bone marrow. The V gene is TRBV10-3, the J gene TRBJ1-4, with D possibly being TRBD1 (6 bases). The CDR3 bases are TGTGCCATCAGTGAGTCGAAGGGGGACCCCGAGATTTTT. Its protein product is CAISESKGDPEIF.